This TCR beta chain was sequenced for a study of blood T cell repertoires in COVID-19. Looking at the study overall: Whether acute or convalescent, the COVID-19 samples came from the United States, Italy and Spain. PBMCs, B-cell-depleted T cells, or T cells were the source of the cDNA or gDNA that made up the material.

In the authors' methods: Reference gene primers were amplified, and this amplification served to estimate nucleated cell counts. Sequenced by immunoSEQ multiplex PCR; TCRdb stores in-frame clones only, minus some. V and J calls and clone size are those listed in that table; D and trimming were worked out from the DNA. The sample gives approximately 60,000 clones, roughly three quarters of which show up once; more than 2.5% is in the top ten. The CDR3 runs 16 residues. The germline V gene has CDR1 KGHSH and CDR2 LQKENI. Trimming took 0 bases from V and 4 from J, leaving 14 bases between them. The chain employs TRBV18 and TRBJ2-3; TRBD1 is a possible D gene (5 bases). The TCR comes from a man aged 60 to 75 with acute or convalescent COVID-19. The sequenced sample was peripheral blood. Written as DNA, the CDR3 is TGTGCCAGCTCACCACCGACGAAGGGGTGGGCAGATACGCAGTATTTT. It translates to CASSPPTKGWADTQYF. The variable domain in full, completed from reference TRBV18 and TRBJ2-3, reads NAGVMQNPRHLVRRRGQEARLRCSPMKGHSHVYWYRQLPEEGLKFMVYLQKENIIDESGMPKERFSAEFPKEGPSILRIQQVVRGDSAAYFCASSPPTKGWADTQYFGPGTRLTVL.